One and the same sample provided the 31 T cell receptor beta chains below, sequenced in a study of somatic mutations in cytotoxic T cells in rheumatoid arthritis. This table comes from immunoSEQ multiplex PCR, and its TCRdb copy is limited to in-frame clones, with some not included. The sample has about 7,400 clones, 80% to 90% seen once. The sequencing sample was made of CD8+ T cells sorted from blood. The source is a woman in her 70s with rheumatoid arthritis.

The CDR3 protein is CASSQLQGAGQPQHF. CDR3 in DNA: TGCGCCAGCAGCCAACTACAGGGGGCTGGTCAGCCCCAGCATTTT. This chain links TRBV4-1 with TRBJ1-5, with 9 bases identical to TRBD1. This CDR3 spans 15 amino acids. V was clipped by 2 bases and J by 6 bases; unmatched bases: 5. The germline V gene has CDR1 MGHRA and CDR2 YSYEKL.

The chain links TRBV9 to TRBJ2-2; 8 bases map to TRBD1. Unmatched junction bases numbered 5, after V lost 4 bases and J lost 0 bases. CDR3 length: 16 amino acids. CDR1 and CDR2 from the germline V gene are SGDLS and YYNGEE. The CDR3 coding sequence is TGTGCCAGCAGCCCAGGACAGGGACCGAACACCGGGGAGCTGTTTTTT. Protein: CASSPGQGPNTGELFF. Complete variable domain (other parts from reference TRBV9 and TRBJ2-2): DSGVTQTPKHLITATGQRVTLRCSPRSGDLSVYWYQQSLDQGLQFLIQYYNGEERAKGNILERFSAQQFPDLHSELNLSSLELGDSALYFCASSPGQGPNTGELFFGEGSRLTVL.

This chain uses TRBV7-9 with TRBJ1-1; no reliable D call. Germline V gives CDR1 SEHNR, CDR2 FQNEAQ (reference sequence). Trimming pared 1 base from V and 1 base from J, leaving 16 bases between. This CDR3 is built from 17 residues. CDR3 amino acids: CASSLGWGDGKNTEAFF. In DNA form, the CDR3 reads TGTGCCAGCAGCTTAGGTTGGGGAGACGGGAAGAACACTGAAGCTTTCTTT.

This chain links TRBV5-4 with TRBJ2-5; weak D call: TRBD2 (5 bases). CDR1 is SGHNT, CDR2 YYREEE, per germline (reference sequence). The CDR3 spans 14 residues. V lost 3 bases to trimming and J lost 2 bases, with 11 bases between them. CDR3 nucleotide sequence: TGTGCCAGCAGCTCCCCGGGGTGGCAAGAGACCCAGTACTTC. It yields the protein CASSSPGWQETQYF.

The CDR3 protein is CASSSGTSGPTGELFF. For the CDR3, the DNA is TGTGCCAGCAGCTCCGGGACTAGCGGACCCACCGGGGAGCTGTTTTTT. The chain couples TRBV5-4 to TRBJ2-2; 11 bases are a match to TRBD2. Trimming removed 3 bases from V and 4 bases from J; junction bases left unmatched: 5. There are 16 residues in the CDR3. Germline-derived CDR1 and CDR2 are SGHNT and YYREEE (reference sequence).

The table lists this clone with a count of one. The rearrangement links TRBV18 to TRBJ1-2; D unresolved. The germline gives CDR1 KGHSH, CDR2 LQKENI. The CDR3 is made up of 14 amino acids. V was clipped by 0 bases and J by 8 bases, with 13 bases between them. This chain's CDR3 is CASSPPGSPGGYTF. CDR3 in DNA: TGTGCCAGCTCACCACCGGGAAGCCCGGGAGGCTACACCTTC.

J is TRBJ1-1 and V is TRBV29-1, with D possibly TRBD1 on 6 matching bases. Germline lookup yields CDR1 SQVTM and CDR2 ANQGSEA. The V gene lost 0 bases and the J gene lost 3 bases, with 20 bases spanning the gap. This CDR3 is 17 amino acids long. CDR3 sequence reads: CSVEDRGASQGDTEAFF. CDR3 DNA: TGCAGCGTTGAAGATCGGGGGGCCTCACAGGGAGACACTGAAGCTTTCTTT. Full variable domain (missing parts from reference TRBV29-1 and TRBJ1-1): SAVISQKPSRDICQRGTSLTIQCQVDSQVTMMFWYRQQPGQSLTLIATANQGSEATYESGFVIDKFPISRPNLTFSTLTVSNMSPEDSSIYLCSVEDRGASQGDTEAFFGQGTRLTVV.

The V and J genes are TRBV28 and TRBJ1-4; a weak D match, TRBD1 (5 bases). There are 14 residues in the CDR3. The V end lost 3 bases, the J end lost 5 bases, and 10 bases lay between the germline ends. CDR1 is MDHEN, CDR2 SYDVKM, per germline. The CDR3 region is CASSFRVWNEKLFF. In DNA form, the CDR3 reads TGTGCCAGCAGTTTCAGGGTTTGGAATGAAAAACTGTTTTTT. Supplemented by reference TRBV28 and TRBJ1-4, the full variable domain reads DVKVTQSSRYLVKRTGEKVFLECVQDMDHENMFWYRQDPGLGLRLIYFSYDVKMKEKGDIPEGYSVSREKKERFSLILESASTNQTSMYLCASSFRVWNEKLFFGSGTQLSVL.

CDR3 region: CASSLAADSSYEQYF. CDR3 in DNA: TGTGCCAGCAGCTTAGCAGCGGACAGCTCCTACGAGCAGTACTTC. The chain uses TRBV11-1 and TRBJ2-7, with D tentatively TRBD1 (6 bases). This CDR3 has 15 amino acids. V lost 0 bases and J 0 bases, leaving 9 bases between the germline ends. In germline, CDR1 is SGHAT, CDR2 FQDESV (reference sequence).

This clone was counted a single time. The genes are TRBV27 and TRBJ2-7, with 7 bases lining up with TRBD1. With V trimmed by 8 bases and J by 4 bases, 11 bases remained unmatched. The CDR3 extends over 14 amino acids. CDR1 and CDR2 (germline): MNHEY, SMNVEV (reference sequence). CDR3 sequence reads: CASGRTGGRYEQYF. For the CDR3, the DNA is TGTGCCAGCGGTCGGACAGGCGGGCGGTACGAGCAGTACTTC.

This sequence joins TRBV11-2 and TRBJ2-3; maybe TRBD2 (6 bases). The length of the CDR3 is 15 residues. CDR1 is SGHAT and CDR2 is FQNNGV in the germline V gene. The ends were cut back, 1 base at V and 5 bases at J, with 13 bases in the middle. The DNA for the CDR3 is TGTGCCAGCAGCTTAGGGGGGACTTTTGGAGATACGCAGTATTTT. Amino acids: CASSLGGTFGDTQYF.

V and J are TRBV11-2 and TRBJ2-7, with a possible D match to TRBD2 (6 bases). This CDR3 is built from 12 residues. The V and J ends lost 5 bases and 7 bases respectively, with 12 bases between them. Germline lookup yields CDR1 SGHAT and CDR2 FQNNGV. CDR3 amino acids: CASSLGSEEQYF. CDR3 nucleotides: TGTGCCAGCAGCCTCGGGAGTGAAGAGCAGTACTTC.

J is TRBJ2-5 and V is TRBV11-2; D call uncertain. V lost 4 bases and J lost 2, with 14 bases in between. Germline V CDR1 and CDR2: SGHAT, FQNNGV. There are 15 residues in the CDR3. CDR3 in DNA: TGTGCCAGCAGCTCACCCCTTTACGGTCAAGAGACCCAGTACTTC. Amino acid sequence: CASSSPLYGQETQYF.

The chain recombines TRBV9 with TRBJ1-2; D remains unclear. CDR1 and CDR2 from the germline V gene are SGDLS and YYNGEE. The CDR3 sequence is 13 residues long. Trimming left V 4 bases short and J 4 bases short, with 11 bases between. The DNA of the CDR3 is TGTGCCAGCAGCCATTCGGGATCCTATGGCTACACCTTC. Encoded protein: CASSHSGSYGYTF.

Written as DNA, the CDR3 is TGTGCCAGCAGTGATTCTTGGGAGACTGAAGCTTTCTTT. Its translation is CASSDSWETEAFF. V and J are TRBV25-1 and TRBJ1-1; unclear D gene. Germline V gene lookup returns CDR1 MGHDK and CDR2 SYGVNS. Deletions cut 3 bases from V and 5 bases from J, with 10 bases between. The CDR3 loop spans 13 amino acids.

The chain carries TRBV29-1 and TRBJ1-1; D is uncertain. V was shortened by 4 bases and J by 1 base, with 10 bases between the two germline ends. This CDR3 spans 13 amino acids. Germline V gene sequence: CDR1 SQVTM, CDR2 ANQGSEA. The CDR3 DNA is TGCAGCGTTGTGATGGCGGCGAACACTGAAGCTTTCTTT. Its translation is CSVVMAANTEAFF.

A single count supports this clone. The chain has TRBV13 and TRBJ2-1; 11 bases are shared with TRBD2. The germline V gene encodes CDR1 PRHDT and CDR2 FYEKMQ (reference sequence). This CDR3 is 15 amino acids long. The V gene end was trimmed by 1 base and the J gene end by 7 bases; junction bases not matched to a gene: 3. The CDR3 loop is CASSLVLAGGNEQFF. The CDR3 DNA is TGTGCCAGCAGCTTAGTTCTAGCGGGAGGTAATGAGCAGTTCTTC.

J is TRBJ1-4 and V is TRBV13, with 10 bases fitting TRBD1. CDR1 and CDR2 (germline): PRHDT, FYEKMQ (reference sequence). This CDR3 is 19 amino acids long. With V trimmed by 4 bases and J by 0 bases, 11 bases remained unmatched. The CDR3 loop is CASSCLQTGGDATNEKLFF. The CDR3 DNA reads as TGTGCCAGCAGCTGTCTGCAGACAGGGGGCGACGCAACTAATGAAAAACTGTTTTTT.

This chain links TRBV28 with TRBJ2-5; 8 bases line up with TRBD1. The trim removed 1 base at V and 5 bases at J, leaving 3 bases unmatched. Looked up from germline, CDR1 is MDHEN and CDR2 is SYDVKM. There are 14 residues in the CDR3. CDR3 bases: TGTGCCAGCAGTTTATCAGGGGGCGTGGAGACCCAGTACTTC. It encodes CASSLSGGVETQYF. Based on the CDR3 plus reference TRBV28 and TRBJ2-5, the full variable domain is DVKVTQSSRYLVKRTGEKVFLECVQDMDHENMFWYRQDPGLGLRLIYFSYDVKMKEKGDIPEGYSVSREKKERFSLILESASTNQTSMYLCASSLSGGVETQYFGPGTRLLVL.

In nucleotides, the CDR3 is TGTGCCAGCAGGCCACGTGGGCTCCAAGAGACCCAGTACTTC. Protein sequence: CASRPRGLQETQYF. V is TRBV2 and J is TRBJ2-5; D not resolved. Per the germline V gene, CDR1 is SNHLY and CDR2 is FYNNEI. The CDR3 extends over 14 amino acids. V was pared by 6 bases and J by 1 base, with 12 bases between.

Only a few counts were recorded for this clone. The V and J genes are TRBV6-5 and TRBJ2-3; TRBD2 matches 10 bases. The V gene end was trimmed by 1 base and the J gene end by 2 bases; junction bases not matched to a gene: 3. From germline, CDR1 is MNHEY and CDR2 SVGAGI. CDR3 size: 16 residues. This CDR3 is CASSYLLAGTTDTQYF. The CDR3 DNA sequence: TGTGCCAGCAGTTACTTACTAGCGGGAACCACAGATACGCAGTATTTT.

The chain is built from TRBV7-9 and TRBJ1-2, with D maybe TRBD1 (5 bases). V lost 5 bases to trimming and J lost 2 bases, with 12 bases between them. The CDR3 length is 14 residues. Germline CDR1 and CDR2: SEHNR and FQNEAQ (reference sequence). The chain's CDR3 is CASSPPTENYGYTF. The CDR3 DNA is TGTGCCAGCAGCCCTCCGACAGAAAACTATGGCTACACCTTC.

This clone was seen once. CDR3 loop: CAWSEGRGLDGYTF. CDR3 DNA sequence: TGTGCCTGGAGTGAGGGTAGGGGGTTGGATGGCTACACCTTC. The chain links TRBV30 to TRBJ1-2, with a weak D call TRBD1 (6 bases). The CDR3 consists of 14 residues. Germline CDR1 is GTSNPN and CDR2 is SVGIG (reference sequence). Trimming pared 1 base from V and 6 bases from J, leaving 15 bases between.

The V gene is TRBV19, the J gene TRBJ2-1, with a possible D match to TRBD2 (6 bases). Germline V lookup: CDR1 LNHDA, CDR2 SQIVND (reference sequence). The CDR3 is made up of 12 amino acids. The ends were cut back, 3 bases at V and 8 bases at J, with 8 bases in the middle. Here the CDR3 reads CASSMVADEQFF. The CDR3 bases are TGTGCCAGTAGTATGGTAGCGGATGAGCAGTTCTTC.

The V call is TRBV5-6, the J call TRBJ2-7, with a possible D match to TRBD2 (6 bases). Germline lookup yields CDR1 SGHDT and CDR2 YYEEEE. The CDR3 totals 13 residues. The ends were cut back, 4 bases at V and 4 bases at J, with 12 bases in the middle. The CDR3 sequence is CASSPGRTYEQYF. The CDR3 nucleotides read TGTGCCAGCAGCCCGGGGAGGACTTACGAGCAGTACTTC.

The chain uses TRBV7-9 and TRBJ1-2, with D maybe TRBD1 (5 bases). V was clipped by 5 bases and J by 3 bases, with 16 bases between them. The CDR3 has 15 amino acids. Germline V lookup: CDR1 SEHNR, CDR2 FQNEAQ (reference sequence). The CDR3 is CASSPGGSTDYGYTF. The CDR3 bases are TGTGCCAGCAGCCCCGGGGGAAGTACGGACTATGGCTACACCTTC.

The CDR3 loop is CASSEGLVAYNEQFF. CDR3 nucleotide sequence: TGTGCCAGCAGTGAAGGACTAGTGGCGTACAATGAGCAGTTCTTC. The chain is built from TRBV6-1 and TRBJ2-1, with D possibly TRBD2 on 6 matching bases. V was trimmed by 1 base and J by 4 bases, leaving 11 bases between them. The CDR3 runs to 15 residues. Per germline, CDR1 MNHNS and CDR2 SASEGT.

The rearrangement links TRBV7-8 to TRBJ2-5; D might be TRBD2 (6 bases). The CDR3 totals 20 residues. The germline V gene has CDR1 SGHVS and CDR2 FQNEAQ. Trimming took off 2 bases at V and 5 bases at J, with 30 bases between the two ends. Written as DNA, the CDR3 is TGTGCCAGCAGCTTATGGGGCCGCCAGTCCCTCTTCAGCCGGGGGGAGACCCAGTACTTC. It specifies CASSLWGRQSLFSRGETQYF.

CDR3 region: CASSLDSHGYTF. The CDR3 bases are TGTGCCAGCAGCTTGGACAGTCATGGCTACACCTTC. V and J are TRBV7-9 and TRBJ1-2; maybe TRBD1 (6 bases). Germline V gene lookup returns CDR1 SEHNR and CDR2 FQNEAQ (reference sequence). V was trimmed by 3 bases and J by 6 bases, leaving 8 bases between them. This CDR3 has 12 residues.

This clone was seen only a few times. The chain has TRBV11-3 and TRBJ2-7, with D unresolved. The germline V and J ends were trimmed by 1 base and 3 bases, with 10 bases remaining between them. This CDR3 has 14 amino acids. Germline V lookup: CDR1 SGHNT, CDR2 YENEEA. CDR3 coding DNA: TGTGCCAGCAGCTTAGGAGGTCTGGGCTACGAGCAGTACTTC. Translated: CASSLGGLGYEQYF.

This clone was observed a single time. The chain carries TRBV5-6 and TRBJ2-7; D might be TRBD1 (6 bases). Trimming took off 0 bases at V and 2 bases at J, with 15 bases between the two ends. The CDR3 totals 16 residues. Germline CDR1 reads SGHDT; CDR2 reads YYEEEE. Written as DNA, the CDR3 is TGTGCCAGCAGCTTGGACGCTACAGGGCTCCCCTACGAGCAGTACTTC. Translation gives CASSLDATGLPYEQYF. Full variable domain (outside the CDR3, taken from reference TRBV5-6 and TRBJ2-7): DAGVTQSPTHLIKTRGQQVTLRCSPKSGHDTVSWYQQALGQGPQFIFQYYEEEERQRGNFPDRFSGHQFPNYSSELNVNALLLGDSALYLCASSLDATGLPYEQYFGPGTRLTVT.